Listed here are 6 T cell receptor beta chains from one sample, sequenced in a study of T cell clonality in common variable immunodeficiency. General study points: In common variable immunodeficiency, TCR beta chains reportedly carried fewer deletions and N-nucleotide insertions.

Produced via immunoSEQ multiplex PCR; TCRdb's table is partial and in-frame only. This sample carries several thousand clones and no singletons, and roughly 22% goes to the top ten. Their antigens are not known. The specimen was peripheral blood mononuclear cells. Source of these receptors: a human donor with common variable immunodeficiency.

With regard to this clone: From the germline J gene comes the end of the CDR3, since the read stops 3 residues before it. The rearrangement uses TRBV18 and TRBJ2-7, with D tentatively TRBD2 (6 bases). Germline V gene data show CDR1 as KGHSH and CDR2 as LQKENI. Trimming stripped 5 bases from V and 2 bases from J, with 13 bases between. The CDR3 loop spans 14 amino acids. The CDR3 is CASSTGTYTYEQYF. The DNA read from the CDR3 is TGTGCCAGCTCAACCGGGACTTACACCTACGAG.

In its sample, this clone was seen a few times. Read data end 3 residues before the CDR3 end; the end is taken from the germline J gene. This chain uses TRBV11-2 with TRBJ2-7, with 7 nucleotides matching TRBD1. The trim removed 1 base at V and 5 bases at J, leaving 8 bases unmatched. The CDR3 length is 15 residues. Germline-derived CDR1 and CDR2 are SGHAT and FQNNGV. The chain's CDR3 is CASSLVGQAADEQYF. The CDR3 bases that were read are TGTGCCAGCAGCTTAGTAGGACAGGCCGCGGACGAG.

As regards this clone: From the germline J gene comes the end of the CDR3, since the read stops 3 residues before it. This sequence joins TRBV19 and TRBJ2-7; TRBD1 matches at 12 bases. CDR1 is LNHDA and CDR2 is SQIVND in the germline V gene (reference sequence). This CDR3 is built from 15 residues. V was pared by 10 bases and J by 3 bases, with 10 bases of the junction left unmatched. The sequenced part of the CDR3 DNA is TGTGCCACCGCACTAGGGACAGGGGGCCTCTACGAG. Residues: CATALGTGGLYE. The full-length CDR3 reads as CATALGTGGLYEQYF. Supplemented by reference TRBV19 and TRBJ2-7, the full variable domain reads DGGITQSPKYLFRKEGQNVTLSCEQNLNHDAMYWYRQDPGQGLRLIYYSQIVNDFQKGDIAEGYSVSREKKESFPLTVTSAQKNPTAFYLCATALGTGGLYEQYFGPGTRLTVT.

The table lists this clone with a few counts. The CDR3 end falls 3 residues outside the read, so it is completed with the germline J gene. J is TRBJ1-5 and V is TRBV30, with a weak D call TRBD1 (5 bases). This CDR3 spans 15 amino acids. The germline CDR1 and CDR2 sequences are GTSNPN and SVGIG (reference sequence). Deletions cut 2 bases from V and 0 bases from J, with 11 bases between. This chain's CDR3 is CAWSNGGNSNQPQHF. The CDR3 DNA, read in part, is TGTGCCTGGAGTAACGGGGGGAATAGCAATCAGCCC. The variable domain in full, completed from reference TRBV30 and TRBJ1-5, reads SQTIHQWPATLVQPVGSPLSLECTVEGTSNPNLYWYRQAAGRGLQLLFYSVGIGQISSEVPQNLSASRPQDRQFILSSKKLLLSDSGFYLCAWSNGGNSNQPQHFGDGTRLSIL.

There are a few counts of this clone. The CDR3 is cut off 3 residues early in the read; its end comes from the germline J gene. V usage is TRBV6-1 and J usage is TRBJ2-5; 11 bases are a match to TRBD2. CDR1 MNHNS and CDR2 SASEGT come from the germline V gene. After removal of 2 bases from V and 5 bases from J, the junction contained 10 bases not matched to a gene. CDR3 length: 17 amino acids. CDR3 bases read: TGTGCCAGCAGTGAACGTCTAGCGGGAGGTGTGGGCGAGACC. Its protein is CASSERLAGGVGET. The complete CDR3 sequence is CASSERLAGGVGETQYF.

Of note for this clone: The read halts 3 residues ahead of the CDR3 end, with the missing end drawn from the germline J gene. This rearrangement joins TRBV7-2 to TRBJ1-5; no reliable D call. The V end lost 5 bases, the J end lost 6 bases, and 8 bases lay between the germline ends. The CDR3 is 12 amino acids. Germline values: CDR1 SGHTA, CDR2 FQGNSA. Incomplete CDR3 DNA: TGTGCCAGCAGCCCTCGCGGTCAGCCC. Protein: CASSPRGQP. In full, the CDR3 is CASSPRGQPQHF.